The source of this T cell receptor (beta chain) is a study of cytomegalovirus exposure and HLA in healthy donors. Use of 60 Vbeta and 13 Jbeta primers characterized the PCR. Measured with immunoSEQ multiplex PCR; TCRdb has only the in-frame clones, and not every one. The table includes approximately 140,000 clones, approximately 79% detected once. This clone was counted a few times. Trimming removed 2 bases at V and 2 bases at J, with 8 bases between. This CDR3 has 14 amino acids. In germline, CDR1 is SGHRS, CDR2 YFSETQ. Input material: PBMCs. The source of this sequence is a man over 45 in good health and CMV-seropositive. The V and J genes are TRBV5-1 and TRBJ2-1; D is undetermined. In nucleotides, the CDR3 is TGCGCCAGCAGCTTAGGCGGTCCCTACAATGAGCAGTTCTTC. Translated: CASSLGGPYNEQFF.